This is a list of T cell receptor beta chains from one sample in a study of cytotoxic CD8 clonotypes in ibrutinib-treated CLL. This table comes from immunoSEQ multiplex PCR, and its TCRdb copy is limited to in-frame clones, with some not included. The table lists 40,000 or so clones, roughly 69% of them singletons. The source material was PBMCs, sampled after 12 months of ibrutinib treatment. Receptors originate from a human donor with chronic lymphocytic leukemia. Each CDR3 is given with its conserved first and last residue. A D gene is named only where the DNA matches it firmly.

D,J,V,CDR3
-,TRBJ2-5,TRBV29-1,CSVEDFRGETQYF
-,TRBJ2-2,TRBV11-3,CASSSGTGTGELFF
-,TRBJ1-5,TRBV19,CASSGGGGNQPQHF
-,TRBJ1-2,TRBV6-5,CASGGERGYTF
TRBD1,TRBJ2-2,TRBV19,CASRQDRGAGELFF
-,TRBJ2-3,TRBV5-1,CASSWGSGGSSTDTQYF
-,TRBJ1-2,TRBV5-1,CASSRDGYGYTF
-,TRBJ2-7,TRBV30,CAWSNKRKGYEQYF
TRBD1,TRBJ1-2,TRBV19,CASSIMAGGRYGYTF
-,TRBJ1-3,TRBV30,CAWSVGSGNTIYF
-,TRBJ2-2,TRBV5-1,CASSLDLTTTGELFF
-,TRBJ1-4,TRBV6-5,CASSLGTARNEKLFF
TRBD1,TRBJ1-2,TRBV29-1,CSGGQGNYGYTF
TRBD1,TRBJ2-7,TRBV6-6,CASRHQGAPPPYEQYF
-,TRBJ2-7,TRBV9,CASSLKVGETPSYEQYF
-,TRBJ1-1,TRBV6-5,CASSYSEWQDSDEAFF
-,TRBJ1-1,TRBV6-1,CASIAEGGEAFF
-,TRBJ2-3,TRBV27,CASSFLGGSSTDTQYF
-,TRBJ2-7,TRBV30,CAWSRGSYEQYF
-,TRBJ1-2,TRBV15,CATSRDQGGYTF
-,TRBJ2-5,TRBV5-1,CASTQEITGLGTQYF
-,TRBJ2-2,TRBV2,CASSDRVGTGELFF
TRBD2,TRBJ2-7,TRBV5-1,CASSSTSASSEQYF
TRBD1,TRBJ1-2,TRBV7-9,CASQDRGTFGYTF
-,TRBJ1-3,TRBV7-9,CASSPQELSGNTIYF
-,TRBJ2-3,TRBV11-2,CASSPGPSDTQYF
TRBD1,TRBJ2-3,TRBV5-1,CASSLAQGAGDTQYF
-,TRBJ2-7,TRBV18,CASSPLLQNEQYF
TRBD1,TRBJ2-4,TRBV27,CASSLPLGTGGVIQYF
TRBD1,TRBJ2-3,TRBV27,CASSLTGRFTDTQYF
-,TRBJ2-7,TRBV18,CASSPPDTYEQYF
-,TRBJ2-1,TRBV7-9,CASSAEKYNEQFF
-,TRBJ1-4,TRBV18,CASSRVEGELFF
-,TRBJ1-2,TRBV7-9,CASSFLGSGYTF
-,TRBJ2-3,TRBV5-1,CASSPGDASTDTQYF
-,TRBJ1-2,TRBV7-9,CASSWTPAGGYTF